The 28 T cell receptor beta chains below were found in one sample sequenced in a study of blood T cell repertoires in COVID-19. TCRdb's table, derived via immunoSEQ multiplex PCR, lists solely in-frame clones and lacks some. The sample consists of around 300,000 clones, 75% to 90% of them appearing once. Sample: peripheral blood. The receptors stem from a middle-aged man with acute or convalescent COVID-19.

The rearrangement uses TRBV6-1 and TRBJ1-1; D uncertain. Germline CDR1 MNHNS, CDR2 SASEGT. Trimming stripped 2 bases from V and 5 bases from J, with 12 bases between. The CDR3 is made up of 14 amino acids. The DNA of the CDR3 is TGTGCCAGCAGTGAAAATAGCGGTCTTACTGAAGCTTTCTTT. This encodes CASSENSGLTEAFF.

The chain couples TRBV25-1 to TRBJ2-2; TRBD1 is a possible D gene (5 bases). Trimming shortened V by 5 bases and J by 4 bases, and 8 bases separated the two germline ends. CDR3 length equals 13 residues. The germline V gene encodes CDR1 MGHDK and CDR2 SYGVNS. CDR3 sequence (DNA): TGTGCCAGCAGTAAGGGGCCCACCGGGGAGCTGTTTTTT. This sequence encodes CASSKGPTGELFF.

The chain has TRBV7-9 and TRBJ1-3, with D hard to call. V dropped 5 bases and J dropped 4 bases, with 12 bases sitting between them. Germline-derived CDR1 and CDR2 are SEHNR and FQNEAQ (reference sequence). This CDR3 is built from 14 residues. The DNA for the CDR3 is TGTGCCAGCAGCCAAATTGTCGGGGGAAACACCATATATTTT. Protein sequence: CASSQIVGGNTIYF.

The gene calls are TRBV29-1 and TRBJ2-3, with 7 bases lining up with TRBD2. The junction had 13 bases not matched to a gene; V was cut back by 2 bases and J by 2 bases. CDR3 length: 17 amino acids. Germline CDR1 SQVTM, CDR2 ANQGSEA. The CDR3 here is CSVEKPLSGALTDTQYF. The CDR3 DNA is TGCAGCGTTGAAAAGCCGCTAAGCGGGGCACTCACAGATACGCAGTATTTT.

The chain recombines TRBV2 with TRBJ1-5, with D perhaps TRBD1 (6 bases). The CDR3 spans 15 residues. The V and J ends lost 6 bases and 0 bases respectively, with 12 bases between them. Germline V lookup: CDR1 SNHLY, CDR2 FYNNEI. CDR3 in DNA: TGTGCCAGCAGCGACGGACAGAATAGCAATCAGCCCCAGCATTTT. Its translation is CASSDGQNSNQPQHF.

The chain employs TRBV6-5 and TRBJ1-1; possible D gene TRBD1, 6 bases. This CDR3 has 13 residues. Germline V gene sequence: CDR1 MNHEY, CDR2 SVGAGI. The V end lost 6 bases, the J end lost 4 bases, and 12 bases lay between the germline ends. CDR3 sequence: CASRPTGRTEAFF. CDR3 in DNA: TGTGCCAGCAGACCCACAGGGCGCACTGAAGCTTTCTTT.

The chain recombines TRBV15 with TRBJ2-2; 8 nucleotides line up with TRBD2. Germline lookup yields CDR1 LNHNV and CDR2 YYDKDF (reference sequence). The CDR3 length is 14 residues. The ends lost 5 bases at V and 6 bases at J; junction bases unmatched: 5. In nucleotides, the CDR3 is TGTGCCACCAGCTCGCGGGGGGAAGCCGGGGAGCTGTTTTTT. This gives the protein CATSSRGEAGELFF.

The CDR3 here is CASSLKRASYEQYF. CDR3 nucleotide sequence: TGTGCCAGCAGTTTAAAACGCGCCTCCTACGAGCAGTACTTC. The chain joins TRBV27 to TRBJ2-7; unclear D gene. This CDR3 has 14 residues. V was shortened by 2 bases and J by 0 bases, with 8 bases between the two germline ends. From germline, CDR1 is MNHEY and CDR2 SMNVEV (reference sequence).

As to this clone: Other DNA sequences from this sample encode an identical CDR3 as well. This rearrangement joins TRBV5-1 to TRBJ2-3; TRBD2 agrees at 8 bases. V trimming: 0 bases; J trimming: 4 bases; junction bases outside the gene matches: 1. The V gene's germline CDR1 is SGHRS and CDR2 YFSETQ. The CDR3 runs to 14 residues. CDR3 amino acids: CASSLGGGPDTQYF. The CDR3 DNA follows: TGCGCCAGCAGCTTGGGCGGGGGGCCAGATACGCAGTATTTT. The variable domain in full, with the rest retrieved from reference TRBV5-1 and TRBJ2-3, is KAGVTQTPRYLIKTRGQQVTLSCSPISGHRSVSWYQQTPGQGLQFLFEYFSETQRNKGNFPGRFSGRQFSNSRSEMNVSTLELGDSALYLCASSLGGGPDTQYFGPGTRLTVL.

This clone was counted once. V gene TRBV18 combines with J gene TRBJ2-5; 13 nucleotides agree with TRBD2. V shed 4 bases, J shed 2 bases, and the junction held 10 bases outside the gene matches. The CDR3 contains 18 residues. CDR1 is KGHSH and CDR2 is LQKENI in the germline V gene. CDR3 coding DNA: TGTGCCAGCTCACACCTCCCTTGGACTAGCGGGGGTCAAGAGACCCAGTACTTC. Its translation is CASSHLPWTSGGQETQYF.

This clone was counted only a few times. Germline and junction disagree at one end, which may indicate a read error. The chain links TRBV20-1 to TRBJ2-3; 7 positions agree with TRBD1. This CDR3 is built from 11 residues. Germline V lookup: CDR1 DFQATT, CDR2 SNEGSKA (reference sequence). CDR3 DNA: TGCAGTGCCGGTTGGACAGGTACGCAGTATTTT. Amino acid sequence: CSAGWTGTQYF.

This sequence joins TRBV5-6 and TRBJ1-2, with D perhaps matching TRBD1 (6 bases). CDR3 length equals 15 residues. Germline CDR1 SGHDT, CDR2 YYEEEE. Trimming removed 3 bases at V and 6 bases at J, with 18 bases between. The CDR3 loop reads CASSSNDYRVDGYTF. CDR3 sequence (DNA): TGTGCCAGCAGCTCTAACGATTACAGGGTGGATGGCTACACCTTC. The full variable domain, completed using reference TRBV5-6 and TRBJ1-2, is DAGVTQSPTHLIKTRGQQVTLRCSPKSGHDTVSWYQQALGQGPQFIFQYYEEEERQRGNFPDRFSGHQFPNYSSELNVNALLLGDSALYLCASSSNDYRVDGYTFGSGTRLTVV.

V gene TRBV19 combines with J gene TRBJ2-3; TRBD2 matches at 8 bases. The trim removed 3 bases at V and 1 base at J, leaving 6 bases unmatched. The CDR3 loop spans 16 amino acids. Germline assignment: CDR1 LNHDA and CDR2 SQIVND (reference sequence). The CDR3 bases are TGTGCCAGTAGTATGGTGCGGGGGGTTGGCACAGATACGCAGTATTTT. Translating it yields CASSMVRGVGTDTQYF.

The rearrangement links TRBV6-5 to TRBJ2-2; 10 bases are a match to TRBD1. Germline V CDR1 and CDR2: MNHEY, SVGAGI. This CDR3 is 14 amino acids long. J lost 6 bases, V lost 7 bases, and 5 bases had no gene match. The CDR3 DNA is TGTGCCAGCACCTTGACAGGGGGCCCCGGGGAGCTGTTTTTT. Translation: CASTLTGGPGELFF.

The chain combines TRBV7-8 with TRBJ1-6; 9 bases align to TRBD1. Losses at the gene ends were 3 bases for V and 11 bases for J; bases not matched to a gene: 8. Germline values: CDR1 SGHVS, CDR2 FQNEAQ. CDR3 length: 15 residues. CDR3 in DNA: TGTGCCAGCAGCTTCCGGGACAGGGATCTGGCACCCCTCCACTTT. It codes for CASSFRDRDLAPLHF.

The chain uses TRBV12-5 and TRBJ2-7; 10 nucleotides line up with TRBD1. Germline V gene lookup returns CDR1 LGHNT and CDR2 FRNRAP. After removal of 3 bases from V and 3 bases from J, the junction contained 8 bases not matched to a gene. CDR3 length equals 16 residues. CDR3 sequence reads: CASGFSSGTGDYEQYF. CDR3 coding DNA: TGTGCTAGTGGTTTCTCATCCGGGACAGGGGACTACGAGCAGTACTTC. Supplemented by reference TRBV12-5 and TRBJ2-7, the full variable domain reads DARVTQTPRHKVTEMGQEVTMRCQPILGHNTVFWYRQTMMQGLELLAYFRNRAPLDDSGMPKDRFSAEMPDATLATLKIQPSEPRDSAVYFCASGFSSGTGDYEQYFGPGTRLTVT.

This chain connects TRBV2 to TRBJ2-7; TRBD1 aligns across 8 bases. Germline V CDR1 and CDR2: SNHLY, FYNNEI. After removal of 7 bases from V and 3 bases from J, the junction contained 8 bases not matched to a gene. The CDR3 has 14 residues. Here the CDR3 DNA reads TGTGCCAGCAAACCGGACAGGGTCAACTACGAGCAGTACTTC. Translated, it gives CASKPDRVNYEQYF.

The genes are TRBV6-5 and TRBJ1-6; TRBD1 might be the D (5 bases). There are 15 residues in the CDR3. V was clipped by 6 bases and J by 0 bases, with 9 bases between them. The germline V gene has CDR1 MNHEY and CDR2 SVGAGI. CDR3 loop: CASRLDSSYNSPLHF. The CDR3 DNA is TGTGCCAGCAGGCTCGACAGCTCCTATAATTCACCCCTCCACTTT.

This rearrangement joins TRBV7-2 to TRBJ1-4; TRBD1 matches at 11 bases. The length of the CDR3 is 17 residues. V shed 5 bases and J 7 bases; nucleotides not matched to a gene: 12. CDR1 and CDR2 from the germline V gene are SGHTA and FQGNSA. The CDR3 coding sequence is TGTGCCAGCAGCGGAGGGACAGGGGGAATTTCGGGTGAAAAACTGTTTTTT. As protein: CASSGGTGGISGEKLFF.

For the CDR3, the DNA is TGTGCCAGTACGAGCCTCCGGGAGCAGTTCTTC. Residues: CASTSLREQFF. The chain links TRBV18 to TRBJ2-1; D not resolved. The CDR3 spans 11 residues. With 9 bases removed from V and 10 bases from J, the gap between germline ends came to 13 bases. CDR1 is KGHSH, CDR2 LQKENI, per germline.

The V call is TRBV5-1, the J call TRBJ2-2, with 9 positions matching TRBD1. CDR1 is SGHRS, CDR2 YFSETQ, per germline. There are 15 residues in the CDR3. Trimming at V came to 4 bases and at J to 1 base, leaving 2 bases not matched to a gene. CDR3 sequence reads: CASSPGQGNTGELFF. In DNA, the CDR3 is TGCGCCAGCAGCCCGGGACAGGGGAACACCGGGGAGCTGTTTTTT.

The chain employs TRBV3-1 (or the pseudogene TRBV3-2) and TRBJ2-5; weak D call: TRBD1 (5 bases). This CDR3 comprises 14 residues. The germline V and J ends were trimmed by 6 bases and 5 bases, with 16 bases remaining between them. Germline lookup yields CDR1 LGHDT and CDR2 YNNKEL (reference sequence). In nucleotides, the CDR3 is TGTGCCAGCAGGGACACGTCGGTGGAGGAGACCCAGTACTTC. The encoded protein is CASRDTSVEETQYF.

The DNA for the CDR3 is TGTGCCAGCAGCGTTAGGGGACAGGGCCTGGTCCACGAGCAGTACTTC. This codes for CASSVRGQGLVHEQYF. J is TRBJ2-7 and V is TRBV7-9, with 9 bases identical to TRBD1. The trim removed 5 bases at V and 5 bases at J, leaving 13 bases unmatched. Germline V gene sequence: CDR1 SEHNR, CDR2 FQNEAQ (reference sequence). CDR3 length: 16 residues.

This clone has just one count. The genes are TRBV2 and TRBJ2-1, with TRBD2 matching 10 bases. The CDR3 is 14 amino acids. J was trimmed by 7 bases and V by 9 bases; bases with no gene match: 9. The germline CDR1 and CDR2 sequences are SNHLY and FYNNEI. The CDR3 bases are TGTGCCAGAGAAGCGGGGGGGCCTGGGAATGAGCAGTTCTTC. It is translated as CAREAGGPGNEQFF.

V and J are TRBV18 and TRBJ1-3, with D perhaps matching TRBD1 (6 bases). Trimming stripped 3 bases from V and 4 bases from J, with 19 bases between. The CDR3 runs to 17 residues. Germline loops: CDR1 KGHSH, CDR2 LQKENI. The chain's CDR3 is CASSPSQGVGYGNTIYF. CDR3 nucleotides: TGTGCCAGCTCACCCTCACAGGGAGTTGGCTACGGAAACACCATATATTTT. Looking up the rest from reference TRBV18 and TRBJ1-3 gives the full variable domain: NAGVMQNPRHLVRRRGQEARLRCSPMKGHSHVYWYRQLPEEGLKFMVYLQKENIIDESGMPKERFSAEFPKEGPSILRIQQVVRGDSAAYFCASSPSQGVGYGNTIYFGEGSWLTVV.

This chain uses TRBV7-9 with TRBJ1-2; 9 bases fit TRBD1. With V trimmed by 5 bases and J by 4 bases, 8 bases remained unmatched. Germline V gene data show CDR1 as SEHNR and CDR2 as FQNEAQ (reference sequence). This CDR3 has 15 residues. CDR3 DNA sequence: TGTGCCAGCAGCGTAGGTGGGACAGGGCTCTATGGCTACACCTTC. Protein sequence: CASSVGGTGLYGYTF.

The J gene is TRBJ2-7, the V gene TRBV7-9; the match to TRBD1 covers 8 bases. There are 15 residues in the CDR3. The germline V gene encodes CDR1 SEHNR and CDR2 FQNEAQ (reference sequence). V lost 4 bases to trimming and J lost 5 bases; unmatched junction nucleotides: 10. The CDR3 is CASSYSGTGTDEQYF. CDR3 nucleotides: TGTGCCAGCAGCTACTCCGGGACAGGTACTGACGAGCAGTACTTC.

The CDR3 DNA reads as TGTGCCAGTAGGGGGACAGACACCGGGGAGCTGTTTTTT. Its translation: CASRGTDTGELFF. V is TRBV19 and J is TRBJ2-2, with 7 bases lining up with TRBD1. The length of the CDR3 is 13 residues. CDR1 is LNHDA, CDR2 SQIVND, per germline (reference sequence). V shed 6 bases, J shed 3 bases, and the junction held 1 base outside the gene matches.